This TCR beta chain was identified during a study of CD8+CD57+ T cells in acquired aplastic anemia. Study-level information: CD4+ and CD8+ cells, once sorted, gave DNA averaging around 3.2 ug.

Study-level findings and limits: For CD8+ Simpson's diversity, patients and controls showed no significant difference. Around 29 shared CD8+ CDR3s appeared highly expressed within patients' immunodominant clones.

An expansion of CD8+CD57+ cells by flow cytometry had been shown in patients chosen for sequencing. No therapy was given to patients before blood sampling. A word on this clonotype: No antigen is known for it. A much larger clone is a single base away; this may be a read error.

Genomic DNA, the template, was used for profiling of the TCR beta VDJ and CDR3. TCRdb ran MiXCR on the reads and lists one entry per CDR3 protein. This repertoire shows around 150,000 distinct CDR3 sequences, 40% to 50% found once; its top ten account for about 31%. The CDR3 runs to 16 residues. CDR1 and CDR2 (germline): SGHAT, FQNNGV. The rearrangement uses TRBV11-2 and TRBJ2-4, with D possibly matching TRBD2 (6 bases). The specimen sequenced was sorted CD4+, CD8+, or CD8+CD57+ T cells (not recorded which) from PBMCs. The source is a human donor with aplastic anemia. The CDR3 loop reads CASSPRWGGDKSIQYF. The CDR3 coding sequence is TGTGCCAGCAGTCCTAGGTGGGGAGGAGACAAAAGCATTCAGTACTTC.